This TCR beta chain was found in a study of OX40 agonist ivuxolimab in advanced cancers. Study in general: Administration of intravenous ivuxolimab to patients occurred every 2 weeks at 0.01 to 10 mg/kg.

Produced via immunoSEQ multiplex PCR; TCRdb's table is partial and in-frame only. The data hold under 20,000 clones, with 76% observed a single time. This specimen was CD4+ or CD8+ T cells sorted from blood, taken in a trial of the OX40 agonist ivuxolimab. This sequence was found in an adult with an advanced solid tumor such as melanoma, head and neck, liver or kidney cancer.

The CDR3 spells CASSFSPSGGAYEQYF. The CDR3 coding sequence is TGTGCCAGCAGTTTCTCCCCTAGCGGGGGAGCCTACGAGCAGTACTTC. The V call is TRBV27, the J call TRBJ2-7; 10 nucleotides agree with TRBD2. Germline trimming cut 3 bases from V and 2 bases from J; bases unmatched to any gene: 7. Germline loops: CDR1 MNHEY, CDR2 SMNVEV (reference sequence). CDR3 length equals 16 residues.